This is a list of T cell receptor beta chains from one sample in a study of PD-L1 blockade in urothelial cancer. Sequencing used immunoSEQ multiplex PCR; TCRdb keeps in-frame clones, though not all of them. In the table there are approximately 90,000 clones, under 90% of which are singletons. The source material was PBMCs, sampled around atezolizumab (anti-PD-L1) treatment. Receptor source: a man aged 55-75 years with urothelial cancer. The CDR3 runs from the conserved cysteine through the conserved F or W. A D gene is named only where the DNA matches it firmly. Clone size, where shown, is once, few, many, or a class for clones that have expanded.

CDR3 protein,CDR3 DNA,clone size,J gene,V gene,D gene,CDR3 length
CASGRGLADTQYF,TGTGCCAGCGGGAGGGGCCTAGCAGATACGCAGTATTTT,.,TRBJ2-3,TRBV9,TRBD2,13
CASSLGAGGPYEQYF,TGTGCCAGCAGCTTGGGAGCGGGAGGGCCCTACGAGCAGTACTTC,.,TRBJ2-7,TRBV5-4,TRBD2,15
CASSLWGDTEAFF,TGTGCCAGTAGTTTATGGGGAGACACTGAAGCTTTCTTT,.,TRBJ1-1,TRBV19,.,13
CASRRTSYEQYF,TGTGCCAGCCGCAGAACCTCCTACGAGCAGTACTTC,.,TRBJ2-7,TRBV27,.,12
CASSRVAGELYNEQFF,TGCGCCAGCAGCCGAGTAGCGGGAGAACTATACAATGAGCAGTTCTTC,.,TRBJ2-1,TRBV4-1,TRBD2,16
CASSLYMGLAGSDTQYF,TGTGCCAGCAGCTTATACATGGGACTAGCGGGATCAGATACGCAGTATTTT,.,TRBJ2-3,TRBV13,TRBD2,17
CASTQGPAGNTIYF,TGCGCCAGCACCCAGGGCCCGGCTGGAAACACCATATATTTT,.,TRBJ1-3,TRBV5-1,.,14
CASSLFRETEAFF,TGTGCCAGCAGCTTATTCAGGGAAACTGAAGCTTTCTTT,.,TRBJ1-1,TRBV13,.,13
CASSPGLAGVLAKNIQYF,TGTGCCAGCAGCCCCGGACTAGCGGGAGTCCTAGCCAAAAACATTCAGTACTTC,.,TRBJ2-4,TRBV11-2,TRBD2,18
CASSGDLPKAFF,TGTGCCAGCTCAGGGGACCTACCTAAAGCTTTCTTT,.,TRBJ1-1,TRBV2,.,12
CASRWTASEQFF,TGTGCCAGCAGGTGGACAGCCAGTGAGCAGTTCTTC,.,TRBJ2-1,TRBV7-3,.,12
CASRGGQPSAEQYF,TGTGCCAGCCGGGGGGGACAGCCCTCCGCCGAGCAGTACTTC,.,TRBJ2-7,TRBV2,.,14
CASSFSPGMGYEQYF,TGTGCCAGCAGCTTCTCCCCGGGGATGGGGTACGAGCAGTACTTC,.,TRBJ2-7,TRBV11-2,.,15
CASSESGVGYNEQFF,TGTGCCAGCAGTGAGTCAGGGGTCGGCTACAATGAGCAGTTCTTC,.,TRBJ2-1,TRBV6-1,.,15
CASSFVAGLYNEQFF,TGTGCCAGCAGCTTTGTGGCGGGGCTCTACAATGAGCAGTTCTTC,.,TRBJ2-1,TRBV14,.,15
CASSPSGQGPNSPLHF,TGTGCCAGCAGCCCTAGTGGACAGGGCCCTAATTCACCCCTCCACTTT,.,TRBJ1-6,TRBV7-9,TRBD1,16
CASSEVGQPRNQPQHF,TGTGCCAGCAGTGAAGTAGGCCAACCGAGGAATCAGCCCCAGCATTTT,.,TRBJ1-5,TRBV6-1,.,16
CASSIDGQTQYF,TGCGCCAGCAGTATCGATGGGCAGACCCAGTACTTC,once,TRBJ2-5,TRBV5-1,.,12
CASSSRLREETQYF,TGTGCCAGCAGCTCCCGGTTGAGGGAAGAGACCCAGTACTTC,.,TRBJ2-5,TRBV11-1,.,14
CASSVEGGPEAFF,TGTGCCAGCAGCGTAGAAGGGGGACCTGAAGCTTTCTTT,.,TRBJ1-1,TRBV9,.,13
CASSPRAATNEKLFF,TGTGCCAGCTCACCACGGGCTGCAACTAATGAAAAACTGTTTTTT,.,TRBJ1-4,TRBV18,.,15
CASRGGQYETGELFF,TGTGCCAGTAGAGGGGGACAGTATGAGACCGGGGAGCTGTTTTTT,few,TRBJ2-2,TRBV19,TRBD1,15
CASSLAGPDGVAFF,TGTGCCAGCAGCTTGGCAGGTCCCGACGGCGTAGCTTTCTTT,.,TRBJ1-1,TRBV5-6,.,14
CASSLISLGELFF,TGCGCCAGCAGCTTGATCAGTCTTGGGGAGCTGTTTTTT,few,TRBJ2-2,TRBV5-1,.,13
CARSSSPGETGELFF,TGTGCCAGAAGCTCATCTCCAGGGGAGACCGGGGAGCTGTTTTTT,.,TRBJ2-2,TRBV5-3,.,15
CAWSSGGYEQYF,TGTGCCTGGTCGAGCGGGGGCTACGAGCAGTACTTC,.,TRBJ2-7,TRBV30,TRBD2,12
CAISESVGGEGQYF,TGTGCCATCAGTGAGTCGGTGGGCGGGGAAGGGCAGTACTTC,.,TRBJ2-7,TRBV10-3,.,14
CASSWGSGGFDEQYF,TGTGCCAGCAGCTGGGGGTCAGGGGGCTTCGACGAGCAGTACTTC,.,TRBJ2-7,TRBV5-5,TRBD1,15
CASSQEALAGVVGELFF,TGTGCCAGCAGCCAAGAGGCACTAGCGGGAGTTGTCGGGGAGCTGTTTTTT,.,TRBJ2-2,TRBV4-2,TRBD2,17
CASRDTPDTQYF,TGTGCCAGCAGGGACACGCCAGATACGCAGTATTTT,.,TRBJ2-3,TRBV6-5,.,12
CASSTVAVSNQPQHF,TGTGCCAGTAGCACCGTTGCGGTAAGCAATCAGCCCCAGCATTTT,.,TRBJ1-5,TRBV19,.,15
CASSSGQGVLGTEAFF,TGTGCCAGCAGCTCGGGACAGGGGGTGTTGGGCACTGAAGCTTTCTTT,.,TRBJ1-1,TRBV7-9,TRBD1,16
CSVEKQSGNTIYF,TGCAGCGTTGAAAAACAGTCTGGAAACACCATATATTTT,once,TRBJ1-3,TRBV29-1,.,13
CASSLRDTNTGELFF,TGTGCCAGCAGCCTTCGGGACACTAACACCGGGGAGCTGTTTTTT,few,TRBJ2-2,TRBV6-1,.,15
CASSRLGIFSNQPQHF,TGTGCCAGTAGCCGCCTCGGGATCTTTAGCAATCAGCCCCAGCATTTT,.,TRBJ1-5,TRBV19,.,16
CASSMTSVGETQYF,TGCGCCAGCAGCATGACTAGCGTGGGGGAGACCCAGTACTTC,few,TRBJ2-5,TRBV5-1,TRBD2,14
CASSLQVGVGELFF,TGTGCCAGCAGTCTGCAGGTGGGCGTCGGGGAGCTGTTTTTT,.,TRBJ2-2,TRBV11-2,.,14
CASSPVSRADTQYF,TGTGCCAGCAGCCCAGTATCGAGGGCAGATACGCAGTATTTT,.,TRBJ2-3,TRBV11-2,.,14
CASSPTPRNTEAFF,TGTGCCAGCAGTCCCACACCTAGAAACACTGAAGCTTTCTTT,.,TRBJ1-1,TRBV2,.,14
CASSLSGTNTDTQYF,TGTGCCAGCAGCTTAAGTGGGACAAACACAGATACGCAGTATTTT,.,TRBJ2-3,TRBV7-3,.,15
CASSGKGVYEQYF,TGTGCCAGCTCAGGAAAGGGGGTCTACGAGCAGTACTTC,.,TRBJ2-7,TRBV18,.,13
CASKTTSRGTEAFF,TGCGCCAGCAAAACGACATCTCGGGGTACTGAAGCTTTCTTT,.,TRBJ1-1,TRBV5-1,.,14
CASSQEILPGANVLTF,TGTGCCAGCAGCCAAGAAATACTCCCAGGGGCCAACGTCCTGACTTTC,.,TRBJ2-6,TRBV4-2,.,16